Shown below are 25 T cell receptor delta chains from a single sample sequenced in a study of γδ T cells in repeated Plasmodium falciparum infection. TCRdb redid the clone calls on the multiplex PCR reads with CATT. The table records 45,000 to 50,000 delta-chain clones, roughly 1.6% of them present only once. Flow sorting of PBMC yielded separate Vgamma9/Vdelta2+ and Vdelta2-negative gammadelta T cell populations for bulk repertoire analysis. Source material: gamma-delta T cells from blood. The receptors here all came from a pool of human donors (malaria-infected and uninfected, not separated).

Comments on this clone: It is likely a read error: a sequence one base away is far more abundant. The sample has other DNA sequences that encode this CDR3 too. This chain connects TRDV1 to TRDJ1; D possibly uses TRDD2 or TRDD3 (5 bases each). No J gene is reported in TCRdb; it was inferred here by comparing the DNA with germline. Germline values: CDR1 TSWWSYY, CDR2 QGS. The CDR3 is 26 residues long. CDR3 loop: CALGPPTLGPTYDRRGGWIDTDKLIF. The CDR3 DNA reads as TGTGCCCTTGGGCCTCCCACCCTGGGCCCTACGTATGACCGGAGGGGTGGTTGGATCGACACCGATAAACTCATCTTT.

There are a few counts of this clone. The protein TCRdb lists belongs to a much larger clone and differs from this DNA's translation at residue 9, which points to a read error; the protein shown is made from the DNA. The chain couples TRDV2 to TRDJ1; possible D gene TRDD3, 6 bases. TCRdb carries no J gene annotation; the J gene was assigned here by matching the DNA with germline. This CDR3 is built from 16 residues. V lost 0 bases and J 0 bases, leaving 13 bases between the germline ends. Germline V lookup: CDR1 GEAIGNYY, CDR2 EKD. The CDR3 DNA reads as TGTGCCTGTGACACCGTTGGGGGCAGCTACACCGATAAACTCATCTTT. As protein: CACDTVGGSYTDKLIF.

This clone was seen a few times. A far larger clone is a single base away, which makes a read error likely. This sample includes further DNA sequences coding for the same CDR3. The chain carries TRDV1 and TRDJ1; perhaps TRDD2 as D (7 bases). The J gene was missing in TCRdb and was found by matching the end of the DNA to germline. The germline V gene has CDR1 TSWWSYY and CDR2 QGS. The CDR3 has 24 amino acids. CDR3 protein: CALGELGFLLPRRFLGRNTDKLIF. The DNA of the CDR3 is TGTGCCCTTGGGGAACTCGGTTTCTTACTTCCTAGACGATTCCTGGGGCGAAACACCGATAAACTCATCTTT.

This clone was seen a few times. A far larger clone is one nucleotide away, so this likely arose from a read error. This sample includes further DNA sequences coding for the same CDR3. The chain links TRDV1 to TRDJ1, with D unclear. Deletions cut 1 base from V and 8 bases from J, with 8 bases between. Germline V gene lookup returns CDR1 TSWWSYY and CDR2 QGS. This CDR3 has 12 amino acids. The CDR3 nucleotides are TGTGCTCTTGGGGAACGTCGACACAAACTCATCTTT. It specifies CALGERRHKLIF.

For this clone: The protein TCRdb gives is from a much larger clone and does not agree with this DNA's translation at residue 6, likely a read error; the protein shown here comes from the DNA. The V call is TRDV2, the J call TRDJ2, with 7 bases identical to TRDD3. The J gene, missing from TCRdb, was assigned here through DNA to germline matching. Per germline, CDR1 GEAIGNYY and CDR2 EKD. The CDR3 is 16 amino acids. Germline trimming cut 2 bases from V and 4 bases from J; bases unmatched to any gene: 9. The CDR3 DNA reads as TGTGCCTGTGACATAACTGGGGTGGGAGAGACAGCACAACTCTTCTTT. Encoded protein: CACDITGVGETAQLFF.

This clone was seen a handful of times. This DNA's translation differs at residue 7 from TCRdb's protein, which comes from a much larger clone; a read error is likely, and the protein shown is translated from the DNA. The CDR3 coding sequence is TGTGCTCTCCTACCGTCCCACGGGGGATACGGGTACACCGATAAACTCATCTTT. Translating gives CALLPSHGGYGYTDKLIF. The chain links TRDV1 to TRDJ1; 10 positions agree with TRDD3. CDR1 is TSWWSYY and CDR2 is QGS in the germline V gene. V trimming: 9 bases; J trimming: 0 bases; junction bases outside the gene matches: 16. The CDR3 has 18 amino acids.

The sample holds a few counts of this clone. The TCRdb protein comes from a much larger clone and disagrees with this DNA's translation at residue 7, likely due to a read error; the protein given here is derived from the DNA. The V gene is TRDV1, the J gene TRDJ1; D unresolved. The length of the CDR3 is 17 residues. Looked up from germline, CDR1 is TSWWSYY and CDR2 is QGS. Trimming removed 2 bases at V and 2 bases at J, with 18 bases between. The CDR3 sequence: CALGEREGEPRTDKLIF. CDR3 in DNA: TGTGCTCTTGGGGAAAGGGAGGGCGAGCCCAGGACCGATAAACTCATCTTT.

At least ten counts were recorded for this clone. This is likely an artifact of a read error, given a far larger clone one base away. The sample holds other DNA sequences that translate to the same CDR3. The genes are TRDV2 and TRDJ1, with TRDD3 matching 7 bases. Trimming at V came to 4 bases and at J to 5 bases, leaving 15 bases not matched to a gene. The CDR3 is 16 residues long. CDR1 and CDR2 from the germline V gene are GEAIGNYY and EKD. The DNA of the CDR3 is TGTGCCTGTGAACCCGCGGCCAAATGGGGGAGAGATAAACTCATCTTT. Its translation is CACEPAAKWGRDKLIF.

In the case of this clone: For this DNA, TCRdb reports the protein of a much larger clone, which diverges at residue 5, most likely from a read error; the protein presented here is translated directly from the DNA. This chain links TRDV1 with TRDJ3; no firm D call. TCRdb carries no J gene annotation; the J gene was assigned here by matching the DNA with germline. Germline CDR1 reads TSWWSYY; CDR2 reads QGS. The ends were cut back, 5 bases at V and 2 bases at J, with 13 bases in the middle. This CDR3 contains 17 residues. DNA of the CDR3: TGTGCTCTTGGGATAAACCACAGGCCCTGGGACACCCGACAGATGTTTTTC. Its translation: CALGINHRPWDTRQMFF.

This clone has only a few counts. A read error is likely here: a far larger clone is one base away. This CDR3 is also generated by other DNA sequences in the sample. This sequence joins TRDV1 and TRDJ1, with D possibly called TRDD2 or TRDD3 (5 bases each). The J gene, left out of TCRdb, was set here by checking the DNA against germline. The CDR3 is 20 residues long. CDR1 and CDR2 (germline): TSWWSYY, QGS. CDR3 sequence: CALGEHPSKRPSDHTDKLIF. The CDR3 DNA sequence: TGTGCCCTTGGGGAACACCCTTCGAAGCGTCCTTCAGATCACACCGATAAACTCATCTTT.

This clone was picked up a small number of times. This probably arose from a read error, given a far larger clone one base away. The sample has other DNA sequences that encode this CDR3 too. The chain couples TRDV1 to TRDJ1, with D possibly matching TRDD2 (6 bases). Here the J gene came from matching the DNA to germline, since TCRdb omits it. Trimming shortened V by 9 bases and J by 0 bases, and 29 bases separated the two germline ends. The germline CDR1 and CDR2 sequences are TSWWSYY and QGS. This CDR3 has 19 amino acids. CDR3 residues: CALSYRDGRGLQYTDKLIF. In DNA, the CDR3 is TGTGCTCTCTCCTACCGGGATGGTAGAGGGTTACAGTACACCGATAAACTCATCTTT.

A note on this clone: The protein in TCRdb stems from a much larger clone and differs at residue 17 from this DNA's translation, likely a read error; here the protein is translated from the DNA. The rearrangement links TRDV1 to TRDJ1; TRDD3 aligns across 13 bases. The J gene is not listed in TCRdb, so it was assigned here from a DNA match to germline. Looked up from germline, CDR1 is TSWWSYY and CDR2 is QGS. The CDR3 has 21 residues. With 4 bases clipped from V and 7 bases from J, the junction kept 24 bases outside the gene matches. CDR3 DNA sequence: TGTGCTCTTGGGGCCCCTTCCTACGTATCCCTACTGGGGGATACGGCCGGTAAACTCATCTTT. This encodes CALGAPSYVSLLGDTAGKLIF.

To note about this clone: This is likely an artifact of a read error, given a far larger clone one base away. Distinct nucleotide sequences in the sample also encode this CDR3. The chain links TRDV1 to TRDJ1; a possible D gene is TRDD1 (5 bases). Here the J gene came from matching the DNA to germline, since TCRdb omits it. Germline-derived CDR1 and CDR2 are TSWWSYY and QGS. The CDR3 loop spans 16 amino acids. V was cut by 2 bases and J by 5 bases, with 18 bases left in between. CDR3 sequence (DNA): TGTGCTCTTGGGGAAGAAGAAATCTCTCTTACTGATAAACTCATCTTT. It yields the protein CALGEEEISLTDKLIF.

This clone was seen at least ten times. The rearrangement joins TRDV1 to TRDJ1; D ambiguous. V was shortened by 7 bases and J by 5 bases, with 14 bases between the two germline ends. Germline V gives CDR1 TSWWSYY, CDR2 QGS. The CDR3 spans 13 residues. DNA of the CDR3: TGTGCTCTTGAGGACTATTCAGAGGATAAACTCATCTTT. Translated: CALEDYSEDKLIF.

A few counts support this clone. With only one base between it and a far larger clone, this is likely a read error. Additional DNA sequences in this sample encode the identical CDR3. The CDR3 sequence is CALGDPPSSRDWGMYTDKLIF. The DNA of the CDR3 is TGTGCCCTTGGGGATCCTCCTTCCTCCCGGGACTGGGGGATGTACACCGATAAACTCATCTTT. This chain connects TRDV1 to TRDJ1; 10 bases match TRDD3. From germline, CDR1 is TSWWSYY and CDR2 QGS. There are 21 residues in the CDR3.

With respect to this clone: Only one base separates this from a far larger clonotype, so it likely reflects a read error. This same CDR3 is encoded by further DNA sequences in the sample. The gene calls are TRDV3 and TRDJ1, with D possibly being TRDD3 (5 bases). TCRdb does not report a J gene; here it was assigned by matching the DNA to germline references. CDR3 length: 17 amino acids. V lost 1 base to trimming and J lost 0 bases, with 21 bases between them. Germline CDR1 is TVYSNPD and CDR2 is GDNSRS (reference sequence). The CDR3 reads CAFKGLWRGGYTDKLIF. CDR3 in DNA: TGTGCCTTTAAAGGACTGTGGAGGGGGGGGTACACCGATAAACTCATCTTT.

This clone was detected many times. The chain has TRDV2 and TRDJ1; 8 positions agree with TRDD3. The J gene is not listed in TCRdb, so it was assigned here from a DNA match to germline. CDR3 length: 15 residues. The germline V gene has CDR1 GEAIGNYY and CDR2 EKD. The ends lost 3 bases at V and 2 bases at J; junction bases unmatched: 7. The CDR3 sequence: CACDLLGVRTDKLIF. Here the CDR3 DNA reads TGTGCCTGTGACCTACTGGGGGTAAGAACCGATAAACTCATCTTT.

This clone was seen many times. A read error likely explains why the TCRdb protein, taken from a much larger clone, differs from this DNA's translation at residue 4; the protein shown is translated from the DNA. The chain combines TRDV2 with TRDJ1; TRDD3 aligns across 8 bases. The J gene is absent in TCRdb and was assigned here via DNA matching to germline. V trimming: 5 bases; J trimming: 0 bases; junction bases outside the gene matches: 10. Germline V gene lookup returns CDR1 GEAIGNYY and CDR2 EKD. CDR3 size: 16 residues. For the CDR3, the DNA is TGTGCCTGTGGCTCCCTTACTGGGGGTTACACCGATAAACTCATCTTT. Translating gives CACGSLTGGYTDKLIF.

This clone was observed at least ten times. The protein held in TCRdb is that of a much larger clone and does not match this DNA's translation at residue 14, likely because of a read error; the protein shown is translated from the DNA. This sequence joins TRDV2 and TRDJ1, with 13 bases fitting TRDD3. TCRdb carries no J gene annotation; the J gene was assigned here by matching the DNA with germline. V gave up 0 bases and J gave up 7 bases; unmatched junction bases: 13. This CDR3 contains 18 residues. CDR1 GEAIGNYY and CDR2 EKD come from the germline V gene. The CDR3 loop reads CACDTGKLLGDTPGKLIF. Here the CDR3 DNA reads TGTGCCTGTGACACCGGGAAGTTACTGGGGGATACGCCCGGTAAACTCATCTTT.

Many counts were recorded for this clone. No J gene call was made, and the V gene is TRDV1; TRDD3, as called in the table, went unchecked against the DNA. This CDR3 is 18 amino acids long. From germline, CDR1 is TSWWSYY and CDR2 QGS. CDR3 in amino acids: CALGEAFPRNLWGIKFFF. CDR3 nucleotide sequence: TGTGCTCTTGGGGAAGCCTTCCCCCGAAACCTCTGGGGGATAAAATTCTTCTTT.

There are many counts of this clone. This chain joins TRDV2 and TRDJ1; no firm D call. Because TCRdb records no J gene, it was assigned here through a match of the DNA to germline. The CDR3 is made up of 14 amino acids. Per the germline V gene, CDR1 is GEAIGNYY and CDR2 is EKD. The V gene lost 1 base and the J gene lost 1 base, with 9 bases spanning the gap. CDR3 nucleotide sequence: TGTGCCTGTGACACGATGGGAGGCACCGATAAACTCATCTTT. Its protein product is CACDTMGGTDKLIF.

This clone was found a few times. This DNA translates differently at residue 12 from the TCRdb protein, which is that of a much larger clone; a read error is likely, and the protein shown is the DNA's own translation. This sequence joins TRDV1 and TRDJ1; 7 bases agree with TRDD2. This CDR3 spans 19 amino acids. Germline-derived CDR1 and CDR2 are TSWWSYY and QGS. The V and J ends lost 2 bases and 9 bases, in that order; junction bases with no gene match: 24. The CDR3 reads CALGEDPPLPQWSTWQLIF. The CDR3 DNA reads TGTGCTCTTGGGGAAGATCCGCCCCTTCCTCAGTGGTCCACCTGGCAACTCATCTTT.

There are a few counts of this clone. A far larger clone is only one base removed, so a read error is likely. The sample carries other DNA sequences with the same CDR3. The V call is TRDV1, the J call TRDJ1, with D perhaps matching TRDD3 (8 bases). TCRdb offers no J gene call, so here the DNA was matched to germline to obtain one. V was trimmed by 3 bases and J by 0 bases, leaving 29 bases between them. Germline V CDR1 and CDR2: TSWWSYY, QGS. The CDR3 has 21 amino acids. Here the CDR3 reads CALGDPPSSRDWGMYTDKLIF. The DNA for the CDR3 is TGTGCTCTTGGGGATCCTCCTTCCTCCCGGGATTGGGGGATGTACACCGATAAACTCATCTTT.

Note on this clone: The protein TCRdb gives is from a much larger clone and does not agree with this DNA's translation at residue 16, likely a read error; the protein shown here comes from the DNA. The chain combines TRDV2 with TRDJ1, with D possibly matching TRDD3 (6 bases). TCRdb lists no J gene, so it was determined here by aligning the DNA to germline. CDR1 is GEAIGNYY, CDR2 EKD, per germline. This CDR3 has 19 amino acids. CDR3 residues: CACDTVKGIGEANTDELIF. The CDR3, as DNA: TGTGCCTGTGACACCGTGAAGGGGATTGGTGAAGCGAACACCGATGAACTCATCTTT.

This clone was seen ten or more times. At one end, the junction sequence differs from germline, possibly due to a read error. The chain has TRDV1 and TRDJ1; TRDD3 aligns across 10 bases. The CDR3 is 20 amino acids. CDR1 and CDR2 (germline): TSWWSYY, QGS. CDR3 region: CALGVKYWGIPPPGPDKLTF. DNA for the CDR3: TGTGCTCTTGGGGTCAAGTACTGGGGGATCCCTCCTCCTGGCCCCGATAAACTCACCTTT.